This T cell receptor beta chain was captured by sequencing in a study of immune reconstitution after stem cell transplant in scleroderma. Using its own MiXCR run on the RT-PCR reads, TCRdb lists one record per CDR3 protein. The sample has under 5,000 distinct CDR3 sequences; approximately 8.5% are singletons. This clonotype was found a few times. The germline V gene has CDR1 LGHNA and CDR2 YSLEER. Trimming removed 4 bases at V and 4 bases at J, with 9 bases between. The CDR3 sequence is 13 residues long. J is TRBJ2-3 and V is TRBV4-3; D is unresolved. This clonotype originated in a male donor with systemic sclerosis. This sample was gathered before or after autologous hematopoietic stem cell transplantation (not recorded which). The CDR3: CASSPRHPDTQYF. As DNA, the CDR3 is TGCGCCAGCAGCCCCCGGCACCCAGATACGCAGTATTTT.